This T cell receptor (beta chain) appears in the sequencing data of a study of human T cells and chemical hapten exposure. Study-level points and caveats: In the PT1 data, expanded TCR counts showed a positive correlation with patch test score. TCRs at a frequency above 1 in 1000 stayed unchanged with DPC sensitization.

The time point denotes: pre-sensitization, week 0. Treatment given: therapeutic diphenylcyclopropenone sensitization with weekly scalp DPC. Blood draws came first, before each patch test. Separate cDNA molecules received unique molecular identifiers, which the library attached to them. TCRdb independently ran MiXCR on the RACE reads; one entry per CDR3 protein. The sample lists around 350,000 distinct CDR3 sequences, over 5% occurring once. As for this clonotype: Its antigen is currently unknown. Sequence at one end of the junction differs from germline and may be a read error.

The germline CDR1 and CDR2 sequences are SEHNR and FQNEAQ (reference sequence). The CDR3 sequence is 15 residues long. This sequence was found in a woman younger than 30 with alopecia areata. Some clones in this sample may be carry-over from other donors' samples. The chain couples TRBV7-9 to TRBJ1-6; D not certain. The material sequenced was whole blood, taken in connection with sensitization to the hapten diphenylcyclopropenone (DPC). The CDR3 region has the DNA TGTGCCGGCAGCTTCTCACCGGAGAGCTATTCACCCCTCCACTTT. Translated: CAGSFSPESYSPLHF.